The TCR beta chain described here comes from a study of OX40 agonist ivuxolimab in advanced cancers. Study-level results: Average numbers of expanded clones were greater in CD8+ T cells than in CD4+.

There are a few counts of this clone. What it binds is unknown. Produced via immunoSEQ multiplex PCR; TCRdb's table is partial and in-frame only. The table includes tens of thousands of clones, under 85% detected once. CDR3 length equals 12 residues. V was shortened by 8 bases and J by 3 bases, with 10 bases between the two germline ends. Germline CDR1 MNHNS, CDR2 SASEGT. The sequencing used CD4+ or CD8+ T cells sorted from blood, collected in a trial of the OX40 agonist ivuxolimab. The receptor was isolated from an adult with an advanced solid tumor such as melanoma, head and neck, liver or kidney cancer. The chain combines TRBV6-1 with TRBJ1-1, with a tentative D call TRBD1 (5 bases). CDR3 residues: CASLDSHTEAFF. In nucleotides, the CDR3 is TGTGCCAGCCTTGACAGCCACACTGAAGCTTTCTTT.